The 28 T cell receptor beta chains presented below share a single source sample, sequenced in a study of Graves' ophthalmopathy and Graves' hyperthyroidism. Amplifying from RNA transcripts, the study obtained TCR beta CDR3 regions. The authors performed first-round RT-PCR with HTBI primers and then a second-round multiplex PCR. MiXCR was run by TCRdb on the multiplex PCR reads, yielding one entry per CDR3 protein. This table has around 1.1 million distinct CDR3 sequences, roughly two fifths appearing once. Sequencing input: peripheral blood or thyroid tissue (not recorded which). The receptor source for this set is an adult man with Graves' hyperthyroidism.

This chain joins TRBV7-2 and TRBJ1-6, with D perhaps matching TRBD1 (6 bases). Germline V CDR1 and CDR2: SGHTA, FQGNSA. CDR3 length equals 15 residues. V lost 5 bases and J 10 bases, leaving 18 bases between the germline ends. Here the CDR3 DNA reads TGTGCCAGCAGCACCTCACAGGGTAGAGGATCACCCCTCCACTTT. Its protein product is CASSTSQGRGSPLHF. Supplemented by reference TRBV7-2 and TRBJ1-6, the full variable domain reads GAGVSQSPSNKVTEKGKDVELRCDPISGHTALYWYRQSLGQGLEFLIYFQGNSAPDKSGLPSDRFSAERTGGSVSTLTIQRTQQEDSAVYLCASSTSQGRGSPLHFGNGTRLTVT.

This clonotype has at least ten counts. This chain connects TRBV5-1 to TRBJ1-5; 9 bases line up with TRBD1. This CDR3 comprises 14 residues. With 4 bases clipped from V and 7 bases from J, the junction kept 6 bases outside the gene matches. Looked up from germline, CDR1 is SGHRS and CDR2 is YFSETQ. The CDR3 loop is CASSPDRGDQPQHF. In nucleotides, the CDR3 is TGCGCCAGCAGCCCCGACAGGGGGGACCAGCCCCAGCATTTT.

The sample holds many counts of this clonotype. The V and J genes are TRBV5-6 and TRBJ1-2; 8 bases map to TRBD1. Trimming removed 4 bases from V and 6 bases from J; junction bases left unmatched: 8. The CDR3 loop spans 14 amino acids. From germline, CDR1 is SGHDT and CDR2 YYEEEE. CDR3 nucleotides: TGTGCCAGCAGCGTCTTACAGGGGGAGCATGGCTACACCTTC. Translation gives CASSVLQGEHGYTF.

This clonotype was seen a few times. The CDR3 loop is CASSVGQGATYEQYF. CDR3 coding DNA: TGTGCCAGCAGCGTAGGACAGGGGGCAACCTACGAGCAGTACTTC. The chain is built from TRBV12-3 or TRBV12-4 and TRBJ2-7, with 11 nucleotides matching TRBD1. The CDR3 is made up of 15 amino acids. V was pared by 6 bases and J by 2 bases, with 6 bases of the junction left unmatched.

The chain couples TRBV12-3 or TRBV12-4 to TRBJ1-6, with unresolved D. Trimming pared 2 bases from V and 15 bases from J, leaving 2 bases between. CDR3 length: 9 amino acids. CDR3 sequence: CASSLHLHF. The CDR3 nucleotides read TGTGCCAGCAGTTTACACCTCCACTTT.

V and J are TRBV25-1 and TRBJ2-7; D is ambiguous. Trimming stripped 6 bases from V and 7 bases from J, with 19 bases between. Germline-derived CDR1 and CDR2 are MGHDK and SYGVNS. CDR3 size: 14 residues. The CDR3 here is CASSDGNRFQEQYF. CDR3 nucleotides: TGTGCCAGCAGCGATGGCAATAGGTTTCAAGAGCAGTACTTC.

This clonotype was detected many times. The rearrangement uses TRBV15 and TRBJ1-4; D may be TRBD1 (5 bases). V was shortened by 5 bases and J by 4 bases, with 20 bases between the two germline ends. Per germline, CDR1 LNHNV and CDR2 YYDKDF (reference sequence). This CDR3 comprises 17 residues. Here the CDR3 reads CATSGPHGQGLNEKLFF. The CDR3 DNA follows: TGTGCCACCAGCGGACCTCACGGGCAGGGCCTTAATGAAAAACTGTTTTTT.

There are many counts of this clonotype. The V gene is TRBV11-2, the J gene TRBJ1-6, with 7 bases fitting TRBD1. CDR3 length: 15 amino acids. The V gene's germline CDR1 is SGHAT and CDR2 FQNNGV. V lost 5 bases to trimming and J lost 6 bases; unmatched junction nucleotides: 7. The CDR3 DNA reads as TGTGCCAGCAGCGAAAGGGGGCTGGCTAATTCACCCCTCCACTTT. Protein: CASSERGLANSPLHF.

This clonotype showed up many times. The chain combines TRBV4-1 with TRBJ2-7; 8 nucleotides align to TRBD1. Losses at the gene ends were 3 bases for V and 3 bases for J; bases not matched to a gene: 7. The CDR3 covers 15 residues. CDR1 and CDR2 from the germline V gene are MGHRA and YSYEKL. The CDR3 loop reads CASSHTGTGHYEQYF. The CDR3 DNA follows: TGCGCCAGCAGCCACACCGGGACAGGCCACTACGAGCAGTACTTC.

This clonotype came up many times. The rearrangement joins TRBV29-1 to TRBJ1-2; D might be TRBD1 (5 bases). This CDR3 is 13 amino acids long. The ends were cut back, 6 bases at V and 5 bases at J, with 16 bases in the middle. CDR1 is SQVTM and CDR2 is ANQGSEA in the germline V gene. CDR3 bases: TGCAGCGTAACAAAAGGAAGGGGATATGGCTACACCTTC. Its translation is CSVTKGRGYGYTF.

This clonotype has just a few counts. The V call is TRBV29-1, the J call TRBJ2-3; D remains unclear. The length of the CDR3 is 13 residues. Germline V CDR1 and CDR2: SQVTM, ANQGSEA. Between the trimmed V and J ends, which lost 4 bases and 0 bases, there was a span of 8 bases. CDR3 sequence: CSVVASSTDTQYF. The CDR3 bases are TGCAGCGTTGTAGCTTCCAGCACAGATACGCAGTATTTT.

The J gene is TRBJ2-2, the V gene TRBV20-1; D is ambiguous. The CDR3 runs to 13 residues. Germline values: CDR1 DFQATT, CDR2 SNEGSKA (reference sequence). V dropped 7 bases and J dropped 4 bases, with 13 bases sitting between them. The CDR3 loop reads CSVRESLTGELFF. CDR3 in DNA: TGCAGTGTAAGGGAATCGCTCACCGGGGAGCTGTTTTTT.

This clonotype was detected a few times. The chain carries TRBV6-2 or TRBV6-3 and TRBJ1-5; 9 bases align to TRBD1. V shed 4 bases, J shed 3 bases, and the junction held 7 bases outside the gene matches. The length of the CDR3 is 16 residues. CDR1 is MNHEY, CDR2 SVGEGT, per germline. Here the CDR3 reads CASSFGTGRINQPQHF. CDR3 sequence (DNA): TGTGCCAGCAGTTTCGGGACAGGGAGAATCAATCAGCCCCAGCATTTT.

There are a few counts of this clonotype. J is TRBJ2-7 and V is TRBV30; D may be TRBD1 (6 bases). Germline assignment: CDR1 GTSNPN and CDR2 SVGIG (reference sequence). Deletions cut 5 bases from V and 4 bases from J, with 12 bases between. This CDR3 comprises 12 residues. CDR3 sequence (DNA): TGTGCCTGGGGAAGGACAGTTTACGAGCAGTACTTC. Residues: CAWGRTVYEQYF.

The chain has TRBV20-1 and TRBJ1-1; 9 bases map to TRBD1. The CDR3 is made up of 12 amino acids. The germline V gene has CDR1 DFQATT and CDR2 SNEGSKA (reference sequence). V gave up 6 bases and J gave up 11 bases; unmatched junction bases: 10. CDR3 in DNA: TGCAGTGCCTTACCACGGACAGGGGACGCTTTCTTT. Translated: CSALPRTGDAFF.

Many counts were recorded for this clonotype. The genes are TRBV7-6 and TRBJ2-7; perhaps TRBD1 as D (6 bases). This CDR3 has 15 amino acids. CDR1 and CDR2 from the germline V gene are SGHVS and FNYEAQ. V was pared by 1 base and J by 2 bases, with 12 bases between. The CDR3 loop reads CASSLVTGPTYEQYF. The CDR3 DNA reads TGTGCCAGCAGCTTAGTGACAGGACCAACCTACGAGCAGTACTTC.

Comments on this clonotype: Mismatch with germline at one junction end may stem from a read error. The rearrangement links TRBV29-1 to TRBJ2-7; 10 bases align to TRBD1. This CDR3 spans 14 amino acids. Per germline, CDR1 SQVTM and CDR2 ANQGSEA. As DNA, the CDR3 is TGCAGCTTTAGGACAGGGGGTAGCACCGGGGAGCTGTACTTC. The encoded protein is CSFRTGGSTGELYF.

Points on this clonotype: At one of its ends the junction is not consistent with the germline gene, which may arise from a read error. This chain joins TRBV19 and TRBJ1-5; no clear D gene. From germline, CDR1 is LNHDA and CDR2 SQIVND (reference sequence). This CDR3 comprises 13 residues. The CDR3 DNA is TGTGCCAGTTTCGGGGATAGTGATCAGTCCCAGCATTTT. This codes for CASFGDSDQSQHF.

The rearrangement uses TRBV4-1 and TRBJ2-5; 7 bases match TRBD2. The CDR3 runs to 17 residues. The germline CDR1 and CDR2 sequences are MGHRA and YSYEKL. Losses at the gene ends were 0 bases for V and 1 base for J; bases not matched to a gene: 8. The CDR3 protein is CASSQDGLAAFQETQYF. The DNA of the CDR3 is TGCGCCAGCAGCCAAGATGGGCTAGCGGCCTTCCAAGAGACCCAGTACTTC.

The sample holds many counts of this clonotype. The J gene is TRBJ1-6, the V gene TRBV15; tentative D call: TRBD1 (6 bases). V was clipped by 1 base and J by 6 bases, with 7 bases between them. Germline V gene data show CDR1 as LNHNV and CDR2 as YYDKDF (reference sequence). This CDR3 comprises 14 residues. CDR3: CATSRAQGNSPLHF. The CDR3 DNA reads TGTGCCACCAGCAGAGCACAGGGTAATTCACCCCTCCACTTT.

This clonotype has a count of ten or more. This rearrangement joins TRBV19 to TRBJ1-5, with a tentative D call TRBD1 (6 bases). The CDR3 runs to 15 residues. CDR1 and CDR2 from the germline V gene are LNHDA and SQIVND (reference sequence). V was cut by 8 bases and J by 5 bases, with 19 bases left in between. CDR3 sequence: CASGGGTTTYQPQHF. The CDR3 DNA reads as TGTGCCAGTGGCGGGGGGACAACAACTTATCAGCCCCAGCATTTT.

This clonotype has a handful of counts. The rearrangement uses TRBV6-5 and TRBJ2-7; D is possibly TRBD1 (6 bases). V lost 3 bases and J 0 bases, leaving 15 bases between the germline ends. In germline, CDR1 is MNHEY, CDR2 SVGAGI. CDR3 length: 16 residues. The DNA for the CDR3 is TGTGCCAGCAGTTATGGACAGCCACTGAGCTCCTACGAGCAGTACTTC. It codes for CASSYGQPLSSYEQYF.

The genes are TRBV25-1 and TRBJ1-2; 9 nucleotides match TRBD1. The junction had 5 bases not matched to a gene; V was cut back by 1 base and J by 8 bases. Per the germline V gene, CDR1 is MGHDK and CDR2 is SYGVNS. This CDR3 is built from 14 residues. CDR3 amino acids: CASSEWGQGGGYTF. CDR3 nucleotides: TGTGCCAGCAGTGAATGGGGACAGGGAGGAGGCTACACCTTC.

A remark on this clonotype: The junction and the germline gene differ at one end; a read error may be behind it. V is TRBV2 and J is TRBJ2-2; 9 bases are a match to TRBD1. Germline V lookup: CDR1 SNHLY, CDR2 FYNNEI. The CDR3 sequence is 15 residues long. The CDR3 spells CASRRGTGNTGEPFF. The DNA for the CDR3 is TGTGCCAGCCGAAGGGGGACAGGGAACACCGGGGAGCCGTTTTTT. The whole variable domain, filled in from reference TRBV2 and TRBJ2-2, reads EPEVTQTPSHQVTQMGQEVILRCVPISNHLYFYWYRQILGQKVEFLVSFYNNEISEKSEIFDDQFSVERPDGSNFTLKIRSTKLEDSAMYFCASRRGTGNTGEPFFGEGSRLTVL.

The chain is built from TRBV3-1 and TRBJ1-6; D perhaps matches TRBD1 (5 bases). The length of the CDR3 is 17 residues. Germline CDR1 and CDR2: LGHDT and YNNKEL (reference sequence). Trimming left V 0 bases short and J 9 bases short, with 18 bases between. The CDR3 DNA is TGTGCCAGCAGCCAAGATCCCTCGCAGGGTACGATTTCACCCCTCCACTTT. Translated: CASSQDPSQGTISPLHF. The full variable domain, completed using reference TRBV3-1 and TRBJ1-6, is DTAVSQTPKYLVTQMGNDKSIKCEQNLGHDTMYWYKQDSKKFLKIMFSYNNKELIINETVPNRFSPKSPDKAHLNLHINSLELGDSAVYFCASSQDPSQGTISPLHFGNGTRLTVT.

The sample holds many counts of this clonotype. The chain joins TRBV6-5 to TRBJ1-2; D perhaps matches TRBD1 (6 bases). Trimming pared 8 bases from V and 7 bases from J, leaving 14 bases between. The germline V gene has CDR1 MNHEY and CDR2 SVGAGI. The CDR3 totals 12 residues. In nucleotides, the CDR3 is TGTGCCAGCCACCAGGGGCAGGGTGGCTACACCTTC. Its protein is CASHQGQGGYTF.

V and J are TRBV19 and TRBJ2-6, with 10 bases fitting TRBD1. V lost 6 bases, J lost 18 bases, and 14 bases stayed unmatched. From germline, CDR1 is LNHDA and CDR2 SQIVND (reference sequence). CDR3 length: 14 amino acids. The CDR3 loop reads CASSSVPGQGIATF. DNA for the CDR3: TGTGCCAGTAGCTCCGTCCCGGGACAGGGGATAGCGACTTTC.

This clonotype was detected many times. The chain uses TRBV24-1 and TRBJ1-5, with TRBD1 matching over 7 bases. This CDR3 is 16 amino acids long. J was trimmed by 2 bases and V by 3 bases; bases with no gene match: 6. CDR1 and CDR2 from the germline V gene are KGHDR and SFDVKD. CDR3 amino acids: CATSDTTGSGNQPQHF. CDR3 in DNA: TGTGCCACCAGTGATACGACAGGGTCGGGCAATCAGCCCCAGCATTTT.